Following are 24 T cell receptor beta chains from one sample sequenced in a study of T-cell reconstitution after alpha-beta-depleted transplantation in children. Unique molecular identifiers were incorporated into the prepared TCRbeta library. MiXCR, applied by TCRdb to the PCR reads, yields one record per CDR3 protein. The sample includes about 460,000 distinct CDR3 sequences, over 9.5% of them seen just once. Sequencing used PBMCs, mostly from graft donor cells, obtained 180 days after TCRalphabeta/CD19-depleted stem cell transplant. The receptors here all came from a female patient aged 2-15 years who had a stem cell transplant for aplastic anemia, so the T cells may come from the graft donor.

The chain joins TRBV30 to TRBJ1-5; D may be TRBD1 (6 bases). Germline V gene lookup returns CDR1 GTSNPN and CDR2 SVGIG (reference sequence). The CDR3 is 14 residues long. Trimming removed 1 base from V and 4 bases from J, with 11 bases in between. The CDR3 DNA sequence: TGTGCCTGGAGTGGGACAGCCTTTAATCAGCCCCAGCATTTT. Translated, it gives CAWSGTAFNQPQHF.

This clonotype came up many times. The chain carries TRBV20-1 and TRBJ2-3; 8 bases are shared with TRBD2. J gave up 3 bases and V 5 bases, and 13 bases lay outside the gene matches. Germline values: CDR1 DFQATT, CDR2 SNEGSKA (reference sequence). This CDR3 spans 16 amino acids. CDR3 amino acids: CSAPQFAGGRTDTQYF. Written as DNA, the CDR3 is TGCAGTGCTCCCCAATTCGCGGGGGGCAGGACAGATACGCAGTATTTT.

This rearrangement joins TRBV7-2 to TRBJ2-3; D not resolved. The CDR3 length is 14 residues. V was pared by 4 bases and J by 2 bases, with 10 bases between. Germline V gene sequence: CDR1 SGHTA, CDR2 FQGNSA. The CDR3 sequence: CASSSRIPTDTQYF. Here the CDR3 DNA reads TGTGCCAGCAGCTCCAGGATCCCCACAGATACGCAGTATTTT.

The chain joins TRBV12-3 or TRBV12-4 to TRBJ1-5; D uncertain. This CDR3 region has 14 residues. The V gene lost 3 bases and the J gene lost 3 bases, with 9 bases spanning the gap. The CDR3 DNA follows: TGTGCCAGCAGTTTTAGAGGGAACAATCAGCCCCAGCATTTT. Its translation is CASSFRGNNQPQHF.

The chain recombines TRBV3-1 with TRBJ2-3; 12 nucleotides match TRBD2. The CDR3 totals 16 residues. J was trimmed by 5 bases and V by 6 bases; bases with no gene match: 9. CDR1 LGHDT and CDR2 YNNKEL come from the germline V gene (reference sequence). The CDR3 here is CASSSLAGGPRDTQYF. CDR3 DNA sequence: TGTGCCAGCAGTTCCCTAGCGGGAGGGCCGAGAGATACGCAGTATTTT.

This clonotype was counted between two and nine times. The rearrangement joins TRBV30 to TRBJ1-1; possible D gene TRBD1, 6 bases. Germline lookup yields CDR1 GTSNPN and CDR2 SVGIG (reference sequence). Trimming removed 4 bases from V and 1 base from J, with 10 bases in between. The CDR3 spans 13 residues. CDR3 amino acids: CAWNGQTNTEAFF. The CDR3 DNA sequence: TGTGCCTGGAACGGACAGACGAACACTGAAGCTTTCTTT.

The V call is TRBV5-1, the J call TRBJ2-1; D remains unclear. The CDR3 spans 14 residues. V dropped 4 bases and J dropped 7 bases, with 15 bases sitting between them. The germline gives CDR1 SGHRS, CDR2 YFSETQ. The CDR3 spells CASSLRTYENEQFF. The DNA for the CDR3 is TGCGCCAGCAGCCTACGGACCTATGAGAATGAGCAGTTCTTC.

J is TRBJ2-5 and V is TRBV18; tentative D call: TRBD2 (5 bases). The length of the CDR3 is 12 residues. V lost 2 bases, J lost 7 bases, and 8 bases lay in between. Germline CDR1 and CDR2: KGHSH and LQKENI. The CDR3 loop reads CASSPNGGTQYF. In DNA, the CDR3 is TGTGCCAGCTCACCAAATGGAGGGACCCAGTACTTC.

The chain couples TRBV20-1 to TRBJ1-1; 7 positions match TRBD1. The J segment lost 4 bases and the V segment lost 3 bases, leaving 8 bases of the junction unmatched. Germline loops: CDR1 DFQATT, CDR2 SNEGSKA (reference sequence). The CDR3 consists of 14 residues. CDR3 in amino acids: CSARRTGGATEAFF. CDR3 sequence (DNA): TGCAGTGCTAGGAGGACAGGAGGGGCCACTGAAGCTTTCTTT.

The chain links TRBV6-5 to TRBJ1-1; D is unclear. This CDR3 has 13 residues. Germline assignment: CDR1 MNHEY and CDR2 SVGAGI. With 3 bases removed from V and 0 bases from J, the gap between germline ends came to 5 bases. CDR3 sequence (DNA): TGTGCCAGCAGTTATGAACTGAACACTGAAGCTTTCTTT. The encoded protein is CASSYELNTEAFF.

This clonotype was detected only a few times. The genes are TRBV2 and TRBJ2-1; the D gene is possibly TRBD2 (6 bases). This CDR3 comprises 16 residues. Between the trimmed V and J ends, which lost 4 bases and 7 bases, there was a span of 20 bases. Germline CDR1 reads SNHLY; CDR2 reads FYNNEI. CDR3 in amino acids: CASSGGGLAGGNEQFF. In DNA form, the CDR3 reads TGTGCCAGCAGTGGGGGCGGTCTAGCTGGAGGGAATGAGCAGTTCTTC.

The chain combines TRBV6-1 with TRBJ2-1, with 10 bases matching TRBD1. V shed 6 bases, J shed 6 bases, and the junction held 14 bases outside the gene matches. Germline V gene data show CDR1 as MNHNS and CDR2 as SASEGT. The CDR3 sequence is 17 residues long. The CDR3 sequence: CASRPSGGTGAINEQFF. The CDR3 coding sequence is TGTGCCAGCAGACCCTCCGGGGGGACAGGGGCGATCAATGAGCAGTTCTTC.

This clonotype was observed many times. This chain connects TRBV4-1 to TRBJ2-3; no clear D. This CDR3 is 14 amino acids long. Germline CDR1 is MGHRA and CDR2 is YSYEKL. V was clipped by 3 bases and J by 3 bases, with 10 bases between them. Here the CDR3 DNA reads TGCGCCAGCAGCCAGCCCCGCCGGACAGATACGCAGTATTTT. Protein: CASSQPRRTDTQYF.

The V gene is TRBV6-2 or TRBV6-3, the J gene TRBJ2-7; tentative D call: TRBD1 (5 bases). This CDR3 comprises 13 residues. Germline values: CDR1 MNHEY, CDR2 SVGEGT. Trimming pared 6 bases from V and 6 bases from J, leaving 15 bases between. In nucleotides, the CDR3 is TGTGCCAGCAGAACCGTAGGGGCTGGCGAGCAGTACGTC. Translation gives CASRTVGAGEQYV.

V usage is TRBV20-1 and J usage is TRBJ2-3, with 13 bases matching TRBD2. CDR1 and CDR2 from the germline V gene are DFQATT and SNEGSKA (reference sequence). The CDR3 has 16 amino acids. V lost 0 bases to trimming and J lost 5 bases; unmatched junction nucleotides: 5. As DNA, the CDR3 is TGCAGTGCTAGAGACTTACTAGCGGGAGGGAAAGATACGCAGTATTTT. Protein sequence: CSARDLLAGGKDTQYF.

This clonotype was seen a few times. The V and J genes are TRBV5-1 and TRBJ2-3; D not resolved. The CDR3 contains 13 residues. V was pared by 5 bases and J by 1 base, with 8 bases between. The germline V gene has CDR1 SGHRS and CDR2 YFSETQ. DNA of the CDR3: TGCGCCAGCAGAGGTAGTGGCACAGATACGCAGTATTTT. Translated: CASRGSGTDTQYF.

In this sample, this clonotype turned up a few times. This chain joins TRBV11-1 and TRBJ1-2; D may be TRBD1 (5 bases). CDR1 and CDR2 (germline): SGHAT, FQDESV (reference sequence). The CDR3 consists of 18 residues. Trimming cost V 5 bases and J 2 bases, with 24 bases left between them. The CDR3 loop reads CASSLPGGHPLGNYGYTF. Here the CDR3 DNA reads TGTGCCAGCAGCCTGCCAGGAGGACATCCGCTAGGAAACTATGGCTACACCTTC.

This clonotype was detected a few times. The V and J genes are TRBV6-2 or TRBV6-3 and TRBJ2-7; D ambiguous. This CDR3 is built from 13 residues. The germline gives CDR1 MNHEY, CDR2 SVGEGT. The V end was cut by 2 bases, the J end by 6 bases, with 11 bases between. CDR3 in amino acids: CASSYGPPPEQYF. Written as DNA, the CDR3 is TGTGCCAGCAGTTACGGGCCCCCCCCCGAGCAGTACTTC.

This clonotype turned up a few times. This chain links TRBV10-3 with TRBJ1-2, with D possibly matching TRBD1 (6 bases). CDR1 is ENHRY, CDR2 SYGVKD, per germline. V was shortened by 7 bases and J by 7 bases, with 22 bases between the two germline ends. The CDR3 has 15 residues. CDR3 coding DNA: TGTGCCATCACAGGGGTGGTAGGCCTGACTATTGGCTACACCTTC. Amino acids: CAITGVVGLTIGYTF.

This clonotype was picked up a small number of times. The chain is built from TRBV4-2 and TRBJ1-1; TRBD1 is a possible D gene (6 bases). The germline V gene has CDR1 LGHNA and CDR2 YNFKEQ. V was pared by 4 bases and J by 1 base, with 13 bases between. The CDR3 is 15 amino acids. CDR3 in DNA: TGTGCCAGCAGCCTGAGGACAGCTAAGAACACTGAAGCTTTCTTT. It is translated as CASSLRTAKNTEAFF.

This chain joins TRBV24-1 and TRBJ2-3; D possibly corresponds to TRBD2 (6 bases). There are 15 residues in the CDR3. In germline, CDR1 is KGHDR, CDR2 SFDVKD. V shed 0 bases and J shed 9 bases, with 15 bases lying between them. As DNA, the CDR3 is TGTGCCACCAGTGATTTGTCTCCGGGACTCGAAACGCAGTATTTT. Translated: CATSDLSPGLETQYF.

This clonotype was found a few times. The chain combines TRBV20-1 with TRBJ1-2; 7 positions match TRBD1. This CDR3 spans 13 amino acids. With V trimmed by 5 bases and J by 8 bases, 11 bases remained unmatched. CDR1 DFQATT and CDR2 SNEGSKA come from the germline V gene (reference sequence). CDR3 coding DNA: TGCAGTGCTTCTGACAGGGCGGCTACCGGCTACACCTTC. Its protein is CSASDRAATGYTF.

This clonotype was seen more than once but under ten times. This chain uses TRBV12-3 or TRBV12-4 with TRBJ2-7; D call uncertain. The length of the CDR3 is 13 residues. V gave up 0 bases and J gave up 6 bases, with 9 bases separating them. Here the CDR3 DNA reads TGTGCCAGCAGTTTAGCGCCCTCACGCGAGCAGTACGTC. It specifies CASSLAPSREQYV.

This clonotype came up once. This sequence may be a read error, since a much larger clone differs from it by one base. This chain joins TRBV29-1 and TRBJ2-3; D possibly corresponds to TRBD1 (6 bases). V was cut by 7 bases and J by 4 bases, with 12 bases left in between. The CDR3 has 12 amino acids. Germline V lookup: CDR1 SQVTM, CDR2 ANQGSEA. CDR3 DNA: TGCAGCGACAGCAGGGGCGCAGATACGCAGTATTTT. Translating it yields CSDSRGADTQYF.